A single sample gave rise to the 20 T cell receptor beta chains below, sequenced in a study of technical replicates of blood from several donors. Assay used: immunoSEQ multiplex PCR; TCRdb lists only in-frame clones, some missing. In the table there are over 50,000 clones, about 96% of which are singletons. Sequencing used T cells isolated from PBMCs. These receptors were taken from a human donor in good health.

DNA of the CDR3: TGCGCCAGCAGCCCTAAGAACCTAGAGACGGACACTGAAGCTTTCTTT. Protein product: CASSPKNLETDTEAFF. V and J are TRBV4-1 and TRBJ1-1, with unresolved D. The CDR3 length is 16 residues. V lost 4 bases, J lost 3 bases, and 18 bases lay in between. CDR1 and CDR2 from the germline V gene are MGHRA and YSYEKL.

DNA of the CDR3: TGTGCCAGCAGCTCGCTTCCGGCTAGCGGGAGGGGCGGGGAGCTGTTTTTT. Protein sequence: CASSSLPASGRGGELFF. The V and J genes are TRBV7-6 and TRBJ2-2, with 12 bases identical to TRBD2. The CDR3 is made up of 17 amino acids. CDR1 is SGHVS and CDR2 is FNYEAQ in the germline V gene. The V segment lost 4 bases and the J segment 7 bases; nucleotides outside the gene matches: 10.

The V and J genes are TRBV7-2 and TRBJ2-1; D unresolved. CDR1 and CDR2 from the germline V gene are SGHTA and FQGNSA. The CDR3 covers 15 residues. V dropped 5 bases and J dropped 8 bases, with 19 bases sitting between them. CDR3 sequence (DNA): TGTGCCAGCAGCGCCCATCATAGTAACTTCGATGAGCAGTTCTTC. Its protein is CASSAHHSNFDEQFF.

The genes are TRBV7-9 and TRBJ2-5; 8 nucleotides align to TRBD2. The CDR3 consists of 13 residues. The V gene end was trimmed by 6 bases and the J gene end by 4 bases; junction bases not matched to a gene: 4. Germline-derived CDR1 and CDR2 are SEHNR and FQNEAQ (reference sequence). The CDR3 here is CASSTSGGETQYF. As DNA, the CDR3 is TGTGCCAGCAGTACTAGCGGAGGAGAGACCCAGTACTTC.

The CDR3 loop is CASSPEEGQGYGYTF. CDR3 nucleotide sequence: TGCGCCAGCAGCCCCGAAGAGGGACAGGGATATGGCTACACCTTC. J is TRBJ1-2 and V is TRBV4-1; 9 positions match TRBD1. There are 15 residues in the CDR3. Germline trimming cut 4 bases from V and 5 bases from J; bases unmatched to any gene: 8. CDR1 is MGHRA, CDR2 YSYEKL, per germline.

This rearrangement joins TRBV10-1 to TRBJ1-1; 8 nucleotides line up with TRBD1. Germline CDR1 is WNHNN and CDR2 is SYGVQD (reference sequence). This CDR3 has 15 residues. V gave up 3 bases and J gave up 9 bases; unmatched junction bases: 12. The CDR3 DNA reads TGCGCCAGCAGTGACGACAGGGGCAACGTGGGGAAAGCTTTCTTT. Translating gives CASSDDRGNVGKAFF.

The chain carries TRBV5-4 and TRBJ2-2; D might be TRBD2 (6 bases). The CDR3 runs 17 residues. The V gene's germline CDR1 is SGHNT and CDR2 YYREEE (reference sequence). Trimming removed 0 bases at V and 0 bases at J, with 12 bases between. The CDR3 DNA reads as TGTGCCAGCAGCTTGGGGTCTGCGGGGCCGAACACCGGGGAGCTGTTTTTT. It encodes CASSLGSAGPNTGELFF.

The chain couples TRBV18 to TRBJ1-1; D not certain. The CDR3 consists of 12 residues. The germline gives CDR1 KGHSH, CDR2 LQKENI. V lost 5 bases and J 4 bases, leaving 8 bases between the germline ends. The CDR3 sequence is CASSSEGTEAFF. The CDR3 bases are TGTGCCAGCTCATCCGAGGGCACTGAAGCTTTCTTT.

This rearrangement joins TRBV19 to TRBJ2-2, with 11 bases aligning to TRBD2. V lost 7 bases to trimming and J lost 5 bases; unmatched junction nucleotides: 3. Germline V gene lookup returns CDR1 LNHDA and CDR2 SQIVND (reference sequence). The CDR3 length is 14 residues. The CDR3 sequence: CASTLAGGTGELFF. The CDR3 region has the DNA TGTGCCAGTACTCTAGCGGGAGGTACCGGGGAGCTGTTTTTT. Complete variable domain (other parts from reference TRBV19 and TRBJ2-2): DGGITQSPKYLFRKEGQNVTLSCEQNLNHDAMYWYRQDPGQGLRLIYYSQIVNDFQKGDIAEGYSVSREKKESFPLTVTSAQKNPTAFYLCASTLAGGTGELFFGEGSRLTVL.

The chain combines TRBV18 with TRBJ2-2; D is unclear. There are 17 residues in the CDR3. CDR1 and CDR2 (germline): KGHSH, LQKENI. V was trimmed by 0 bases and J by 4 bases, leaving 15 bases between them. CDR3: CASSPPILVRSTGELFF. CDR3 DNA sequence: TGTGCCAGCTCACCACCGATCCTAGTACGAAGCACCGGGGAGCTGTTTTTT.

The CDR3 is CSVVTGENYEQYF. The CDR3 nucleotides read TGCAGCGTTGTAACCGGGGAGAACTACGAGCAGTACTTC. The chain joins TRBV29-1 to TRBJ2-7; D is perhaps TRBD2 (5 bases). Trimming left V 4 bases short and J 3 bases short, with 13 bases between. Germline values: CDR1 SQVTM, CDR2 ANQGSEA. The CDR3 runs to 13 residues.

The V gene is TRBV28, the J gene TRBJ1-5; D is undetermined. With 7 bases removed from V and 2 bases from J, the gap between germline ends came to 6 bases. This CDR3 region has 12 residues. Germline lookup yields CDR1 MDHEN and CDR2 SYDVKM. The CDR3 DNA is TGTGCCAGCATCTCCGGCAATCAGCCCCAGCATTTT. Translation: CASISGNQPQHF.

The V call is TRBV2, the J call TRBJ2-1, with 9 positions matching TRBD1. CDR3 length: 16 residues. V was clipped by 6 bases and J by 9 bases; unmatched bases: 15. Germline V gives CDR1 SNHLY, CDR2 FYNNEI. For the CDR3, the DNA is TGTGCCAGCAGCCCGATGGGACAGGGTATATTTAGTGAGCAGTTCTTC. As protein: CASSPMGQGIFSEQFF.

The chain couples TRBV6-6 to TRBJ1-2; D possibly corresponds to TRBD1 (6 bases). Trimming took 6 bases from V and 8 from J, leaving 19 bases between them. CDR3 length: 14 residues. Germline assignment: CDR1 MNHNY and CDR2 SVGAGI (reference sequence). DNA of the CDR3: TGTGCCAGCAGCCCTCACCAACAGGGCTACGGCTACACCTTC. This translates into CASSPHQQGYGYTF.

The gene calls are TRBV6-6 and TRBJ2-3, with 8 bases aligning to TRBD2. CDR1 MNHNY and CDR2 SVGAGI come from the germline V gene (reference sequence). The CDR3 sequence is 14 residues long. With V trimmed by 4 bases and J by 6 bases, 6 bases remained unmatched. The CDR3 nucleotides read TGTGCCAGCAGTTTAAGCGGGGGTGGGGATACGCAGTATTTT. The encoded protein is CASSLSGGGDTQYF.

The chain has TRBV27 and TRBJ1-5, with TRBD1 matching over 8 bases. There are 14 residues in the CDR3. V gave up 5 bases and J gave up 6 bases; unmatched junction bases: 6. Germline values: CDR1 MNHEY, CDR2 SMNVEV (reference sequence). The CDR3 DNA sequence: TGTGCCAGCAGTCCGGACAGGGTGGGTCAGCCCCAGCATTTT. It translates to CASSPDRVGQPQHF.

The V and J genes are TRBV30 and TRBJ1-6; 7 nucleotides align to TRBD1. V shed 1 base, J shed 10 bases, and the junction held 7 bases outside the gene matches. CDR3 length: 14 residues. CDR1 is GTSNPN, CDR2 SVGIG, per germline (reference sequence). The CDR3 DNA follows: TGTGCCTGGAGTGGAGAGGGGGCAGAATCACCCCTCCACTTT. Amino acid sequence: CAWSGEGAESPLHF.

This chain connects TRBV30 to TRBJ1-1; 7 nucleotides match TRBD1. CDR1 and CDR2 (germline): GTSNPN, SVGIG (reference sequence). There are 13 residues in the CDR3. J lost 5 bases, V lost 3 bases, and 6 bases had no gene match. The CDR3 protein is CAWRTTGITEAFF. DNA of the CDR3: TGTGCCTGGAGAACGACAGGGATTACTGAAGCTTTCTTT.

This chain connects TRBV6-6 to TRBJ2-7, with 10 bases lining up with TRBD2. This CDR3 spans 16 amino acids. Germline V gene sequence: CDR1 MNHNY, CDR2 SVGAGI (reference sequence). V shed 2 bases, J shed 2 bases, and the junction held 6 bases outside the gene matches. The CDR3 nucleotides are TGTGCCAGCAGTTACCTAGGGACTAGCGAAACCTACGAGCAGTACTTC. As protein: CASSYLGTSETYEQYF.

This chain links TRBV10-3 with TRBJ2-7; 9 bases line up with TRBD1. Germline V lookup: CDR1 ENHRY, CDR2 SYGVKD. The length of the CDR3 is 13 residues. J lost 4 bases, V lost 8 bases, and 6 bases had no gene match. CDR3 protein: CAIEGQGRYEQYF. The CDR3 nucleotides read TGTGCCATCGAGGGACAGGGTAGATACGAGCAGTACTTC.